The 28 T cell receptor beta chains presented below share a single source sample, sequenced in a study of shared clonotypes between healthy human individuals. Sequencing used immunoSEQ multiplex PCR; TCRdb keeps in-frame clones, though not all of them. Of roughly 2 million clones listed, 90% to 95% were seen once; the top ten hold more than 0.1%. The sample was naive CD4+ T cells sorted from blood. The sample's subset: CD45RA+ positively selected. The receptor source for this set is a man between 18 and 29 years old in good health.

The J gene is TRBJ1-2, the V gene TRBV27; 11 bases fit TRBD1. The CDR3 runs to 13 residues. V was pared by 8 bases and J by 2 bases, with 1 base of the junction left unmatched. Germline V lookup: CDR1 MNHEY, CDR2 SMNVEV (reference sequence). The CDR3 sequence is CASGDRGNYGYTF. CDR3 nucleotide sequence: TGTGCCAGCGGGGACAGGGGGAACTATGGCTACACCTTC.

The V call is TRBV10-3, the J call TRBJ2-7, with D tentatively TRBD1 (5 bases). The CDR3 totals 13 residues. The V gene's germline CDR1 is ENHRY and CDR2 SYGVKD. With 8 bases removed from V and 0 bases from J, the gap between germline ends came to 11 bases. The DNA of the CDR3 is TGTGCCATCCAGGGCAGGTACTCCTACGAGCAGTACTTC. Translating gives CAIQGRYSYEQYF.

The chain is built from TRBV25-1 and TRBJ2-3; 9 nucleotides match TRBD2. The CDR3 is 16 residues long. Germline assignment: CDR1 MGHDK and CDR2 SYGVNS. J gave up 2 bases and V 3 bases, and 6 bases lay outside the gene matches. CDR3 protein: CASSELSGGPTDTQYF. Written as DNA, the CDR3 is TGTGCCAGCAGTGAGCTTAGCGGGGGCCCCACAGATACGCAGTATTTT.

The J gene is TRBJ2-7, the V gene TRBV2; maybe TRBD1 (6 bases). From germline, CDR1 is SNHLY and CDR2 FYNNEI. V was cut by 5 bases and J by 0 bases, with 14 bases left in between. The CDR3 runs to 15 residues. The CDR3 reads CASSPSTGSSYEQYF. The DNA of the CDR3 is TGTGCCAGCAGTCCCTCGACAGGAAGCTCCTACGAGCAGTACTTC.

V gene TRBV10-3 combines with J gene TRBJ2-3; D is tentatively TRBD1 or TRBD2 (6 bases each). The CDR3 consists of 17 residues. Germline V lookup: CDR1 ENHRY, CDR2 SYGVKD. V shed 8 bases and J shed 0 bases, with 21 bases lying between them. The CDR3 reads CAIGGSPRGTSTDTQYF. The CDR3 DNA follows: TGTGCCATCGGGGGGTCGCCAAGGGGGACTAGCACAGATACGCAGTATTTT.

This rearrangement joins TRBV14 to TRBJ2-3; no definite D call. Deletions cut 1 base from V and 6 bases from J, with 11 bases between. Looked up from germline, CDR1 is SGHDN and CDR2 is FVKESK. This CDR3 has 14 residues. CDR3: CASSQVATVDTQYF. CDR3 DNA: TGTGCCAGCAGCCAAGTAGCTACCGTGGATACGCAGTATTTT.

The CDR3 region has the DNA TGCGCCAGCAGCTTTTCGGCAGAGGGGACCCAGTACTTC. This sequence encodes CASSFSAEGTQYF. The rearrangement joins TRBV5-1 to TRBJ2-5; possible D gene TRBD2, 5 bases. The CDR3 sequence is 13 residues long. The germline CDR1 and CDR2 sequences are SGHRS and YFSETQ. Deletions cut 2 bases from V and 7 bases from J, with 12 bases between.

J is TRBJ2-2 and V is TRBV4-1; D unresolved. V lost 0 bases and J lost 3, with 8 bases in between. Germline V gene data show CDR1 as MGHRA and CDR2 as YSYEKL. The CDR3 is made up of 15 amino acids. This CDR3 reads CASSQEGPYTGELFF. The CDR3 DNA is TGCGCCAGCAGCCAAGAAGGGCCGTACACCGGGGAGCTGTTTTTT.

The chain couples TRBV13 to TRBJ1-1; 9 positions agree with TRBD1. V was clipped by 3 bases and J by 3 bases; unmatched bases: 11. Germline values: CDR1 PRHDT, CDR2 FYEKMQ (reference sequence). The length of the CDR3 is 17 residues. The CDR3 sequence is CASSFYRGPIWDTEAFF. The CDR3 region has the DNA TGTGCCAGCAGCTTTTACAGGGGGCCGATATGGGACACTGAAGCTTTCTTT.

Regarding this clone: At the DNA level, this CDR3 is encoded by other sequences in the same sample as well. V gene TRBV5-1 combines with J gene TRBJ2-3; 9 bases line up with TRBD2. There are 16 residues in the CDR3. From germline, CDR1 is SGHRS and CDR2 YFSETQ. The ends lost 6 bases at V and 6 bases at J; junction bases unmatched: 14. The CDR3 DNA reads TGCGCCAGCACCCTAATACTAGCGGGCGACACGGATACGCAGTATTTT. Translating gives CASTLILAGDTDTQYF.

The chain employs TRBV10-1 and TRBJ2-2, with D uncertain. Per the germline V gene, CDR1 is WNHNN and CDR2 is SYGVQD (reference sequence). V was shortened by 4 bases and J by 5 bases, with 8 bases between the two germline ends. The CDR3 runs 13 residues. CDR3 sequence reads: CASSASGTGELFF. Written as DNA, the CDR3 is TGCGCCAGCAGTGCCTCTGGAACCGGGGAGCTGTTTTTT.

A word on this clone: This CDR3 is also generated by other DNA sequences in the sample. CDR3 nucleotides: TGTGCCAGCTCACCGACGGGGGCGAACACTGAAGCTTTCTTT. It specifies CASSPTGANTEAFF. The chain links TRBV18 to TRBJ1-1, with TRBD1 as a possible D gene (6 bases). Germline V gives CDR1 KGHSH, CDR2 LQKENI. The CDR3 is made up of 14 amino acids. Between the trimmed V and J ends, which lost 3 bases and 1 base, there was a span of 9 bases.

The chain is built from TRBV5-6 and TRBJ1-1, with D unclear. The V gene lost 4 bases and the J gene lost 1 base, with 8 bases spanning the gap. From germline, CDR1 is SGHDT and CDR2 YYEEEE. This CDR3 spans 13 amino acids. The CDR3, as DNA: TGTGCCAGCAGCCCGGTCCAGAACACTGAAGCTTTCTTT. This codes for CASSPVQNTEAFF.

This rearrangement joins TRBV9 to TRBJ2-3; D not certain. Germline CDR1 SGDLS, CDR2 YYNGEE. The CDR3 has 15 amino acids. V was cut by 5 bases and J by 1 base, with 14 bases left in between. CDR3 loop: CASSTQKAGTDTQYF. The CDR3 DNA follows: TGTGCCAGCAGTACCCAAAAGGCCGGCACAGATACGCAGTATTTT.

CDR3 amino acids: CASSYGTSGKSSVNEQFF. DNA of the CDR3: TGTGCCAGCTCGTACGGGACTAGCGGCAAATCGTCGGTCAATGAGCAGTTCTTC. The chain uses TRBV18 and TRBJ2-1, with 11 bases fitting TRBD2. From germline, CDR1 is KGHSH and CDR2 LQKENI. The CDR3 length is 18 residues. V shed 6 bases and J 6 bases; nucleotides not matched to a gene: 16.

This chain uses TRBV5-1 with TRBJ2-3; 7 bases are a match to TRBD2. V lost 2 bases, J lost 3 bases, and 9 bases stayed unmatched. The length of the CDR3 is 16 residues. Germline lookup yields CDR1 SGHRS and CDR2 YFSETQ. CDR3 in DNA: TGCGCCAGCAGCTTCCGGGATTTCGGGAGGACAGATACGCAGTATTTT. Translation gives CASSFRDFGRTDTQYF.

For this clone: This sequence may be a read error, since a much larger clone differs from it by one base. The chain carries TRBV5-1 and TRBJ2-3; TRBD2 might be the D (5 bases). Germline CDR1 and CDR2: SGHRS and YFSETQ. Trimming removed 4 bases from V and 4 bases from J, with 7 bases in between. CDR3 length equals 12 residues. The CDR3: CASSQLADTQYF. The CDR3 nucleotides are TGCGCCAGCAGCCAACTAGCAGATACGCAGTATTTT.

This clone is a singleton in its sample. The chain employs TRBV11-3 and TRBJ2-3, with D uncertain. V dropped 1 base and J dropped 3 bases, with 8 bases sitting between them. Germline V gene sequence: CDR1 SGHNT, CDR2 YENEEA. The CDR3 has 14 residues. This CDR3 is CASSLGETTDTQYF. In nucleotides, the CDR3 is TGTGCCAGCAGCTTAGGGGAAACGACAGATACGCAGTATTTT.

The rearrangement links TRBV7-9 to TRBJ2-5; possibly TRBD1 for D (5 bases). CDR1 and CDR2 (germline): SEHNR, FQNEAQ (reference sequence). This CDR3 comprises 14 residues. With 5 bases removed from V and 0 bases from J, the gap between germline ends came to 10 bases. The CDR3 loop reads CASSPNRNQETQYF. The DNA for the CDR3 is TGTGCCAGCAGCCCAAACAGGAACCAAGAGACCCAGTACTTC.

This clone turned up a few times. J is TRBJ1-4 and V is TRBV5-4, with D possibly TRBD1 on 5 matching bases. CDR1 is SGHNT and CDR2 is YYREEE in the germline V gene (reference sequence). There are 14 residues in the CDR3. V lost 4 bases, J lost 8 bases, and 15 bases lay in between. The CDR3 DNA is TGTGCCAGCAGCCAGAGAGGGACCGGGGAAAAACTGTTTTTT. This gives the protein CASSQRGTGEKLFF.

With respect to this clone: A read error may account for a junction end that differs from germline. V usage is TRBV11-1 and J usage is TRBJ2-7, with TRBD2 matching 10 bases. Germline loops: CDR1 SGHAT, CDR2 FQDESV (reference sequence). The CDR3 loop spans 15 amino acids. The CDR3 region is CASSLGSLLAGAQVF. In nucleotides, the CDR3 is TGTGCCAGCAGCTTAGGCTCCCTCCTAGCGGGGGCCCAGGTTTTC.

The chain couples TRBV7-9 to TRBJ2-7; TRBD1 matches at 7 bases. V lost 3 bases and J lost 6; bases outside the gene matches: 2. In germline, CDR1 is SEHNR, CDR2 FQNEAQ (reference sequence). CDR3 length equals 12 residues. The CDR3 is CASSFTGVEQYF. Here the CDR3 DNA reads TGTGCCAGCAGCTTCACAGGGGTCGAGCAGTACTTC.

This chain uses TRBV28 with TRBJ2-3; 7 bases are shared with TRBD1. This CDR3 has 14 amino acids. Per the germline V gene, CDR1 is MDHEN and CDR2 is SYDVKM. V shed 6 bases, J shed 5 bases, and the junction held 8 bases outside the gene matches. CDR3 loop: CASRRTGVRDTQYF. The CDR3 nucleotides read TGTGCCAGCAGAAGGACAGGTGTGAGAGATACGCAGTATTTT.

The chain is built from TRBV4-2 and TRBJ2-5; 9 bases match TRBD2. Germline V gene data show CDR1 as LGHNA and CDR2 as YNFKEQ. The CDR3 extends over 14 amino acids. The V segment lost 5 bases and the J segment 2 bases; nucleotides outside the gene matches: 3. The DNA of the CDR3 is TGTGCCAGCAGCAATAGCGGGGGACAAGAGACCCAGTACTTC. It specifies CASSNSGGQETQYF.

The chain's CDR3 is CASWGQGSREQYF. The CDR3, as DNA: TGTGCCAGCTGGGGACAGGGCTCGAGGGAGCAGTACTTC. The J gene is TRBJ2-7, the V gene TRBV2, with 9 bases identical to TRBD1. Germline V lookup: CDR1 SNHLY, CDR2 FYNNEI. The CDR3 sequence is 13 residues long. V lost 8 bases and J lost 7; bases outside the gene matches: 9.

On this clone: The junction shows a germline mismatch at one end, possibly a read error. This chain uses TRBV7-7 with TRBJ2-2; tentative D call: TRBD2 (5 bases). There are 14 residues in the CDR3. Germline loops: CDR1 SSHAT, CDR2 FNYEAQ (reference sequence). Here the CDR3 reads CASSLRENTGELFF. Here the CDR3 DNA reads TGTGCTAGCAGCTTACGGGAAAACACCGGGGAGCTGTTTTTT.

J is TRBJ1-2 and V is TRBV2; D ambiguous. The V gene's germline CDR1 is SNHLY and CDR2 FYNNEI. This CDR3 comprises 14 residues. The ends were cut back, 7 bases at V and 0 bases at J, with 12 bases in the middle. CDR3 in amino acids: CASIADGTNYGYTF. The CDR3, as DNA: TGTGCCAGCATCGCGGACGGAACTAACTATGGCTACACCTTC.

Concerning this clone: Within the sample, other DNA sequences also encode this same CDR3. The V gene is TRBV20-1, the J gene TRBJ2-7; 7 nucleotides match TRBD1. This CDR3 comprises 11 residues. V lost 5 bases to trimming and J lost 4 bases; unmatched junction nucleotides: 2. The germline gives CDR1 DFQATT, CDR2 SNEGSKA (reference sequence). In DNA form, the CDR3 reads TGCAGTGCTTCGACAGGGTACGAGCAGTACTTC. As protein: CSASTGYEQYF.